The 11 T cell receptor beta chains below come from one sample, sequenced in a study of blood T cells in healthy people across ages. A second 7 to 11 cycle PCR used barcoded and J-beta primers. TCRdb independently ran MiXCR on the 5' RACE reads; one entry per CDR3 protein. The sample lists 1.5 million to 1.9 million distinct CDR3 sequences, under 55% occurring once. Source material: blood. The receptors derive from a woman aged 18-35 years in good health.

This clonotype showed up just a few times. The rearrangement joins TRBV29-1 to TRBJ2-1, with TRBD2 identical over 8 bases. This CDR3 region has 17 residues. Germline V gene lookup returns CDR1 SQVTM and CDR2 ANQGSEA. The V gene end was trimmed by 4 bases and the J gene end by 0 bases; junction bases not matched to a gene: 11. Here the CDR3 DNA reads TGCAGCGTTGTGGGGGGTAGCGGGGAAAGCTCCTACAATGAGCAGTTCTTC. It encodes CSVVGGSGESSYNEQFF.

This clonotype came up a few times. The chain is built from TRBV2 and TRBJ1-2; D gene uncertain. V was pared by 3 bases and J by 1 base, with 9 bases between. The CDR3 sequence is 14 residues long. CDR1 and CDR2 (germline): SNHLY, FYNNEI. DNA of the CDR3: TGTGCCAGCAGTGAGGGTTGGGTTAACTATGGCTACACCTTC. Amino acid sequence: CASSEGWVNYGYTF. Combining the CDR3 with reference TRBV2 and TRBJ1-2 gives the whole variable domain EPEVTQTPSHQVTQMGQEVILRCVPISNHLYFYWYRQILGQKVEFLVSFYNNEISEKSEIFDDQFSVERPDGSNFTLKIRSTKLEDSAMYFCASSEGWVNYGYTFGSGTRLTVV.

This clonotype was seen just once. V gene TRBV29-1 combines with J gene TRBJ1-2; TRBD1 aligns across 10 bases. The CDR3 is 14 residues long. The germline V gene encodes CDR1 SQVTM and CDR2 ANQGSEA. The ends lost 6 bases at V and 4 bases at J; junction bases unmatched: 8. The CDR3 coding sequence is TGCAGCGTCCAAGGGGACAGGGGCAGCTATGGCTACACCTTC. Its translation: CSVQGDRGSYGYTF.

The table lists this clonotype with a few counts. A much larger clone differs from this one at a single base, so this may be a read error. The rearrangement uses TRBV29-1 and TRBJ2-3, with D perhaps TRBD2 (6 bases). Trimming took off 4 bases at V and 2 bases at J, with 10 bases between the two ends. Germline CDR1 and CDR2: SQVTM and ANQGSEA. CDR3 size: 13 residues. The CDR3 sequence is CSVAGGLTDTQYF. CDR3 nucleotide sequence: TGCAGCGTTGCCGGGGGACTCACAGATACGCAGTATTTT.

V and J are TRBV5-1 and TRBJ2-7, with 8 bases aligning to TRBD1. The CDR3 loop spans 16 amino acids. V lost 0 bases to trimming and J lost 7 bases; unmatched junction nucleotides: 12. Germline assignment: CDR1 SGHRS and CDR2 YFSETQ. The DNA for the CDR3 is TGCGCCAGCAGCTTGGAGGGACAGGTTCTTTACAATGAGCAGTACTTC. This sequence encodes CASSLEGQVLYNEQYF.

This clonotype appeared once. The CDR3 coding sequence is TGTGCCAGCAGTTCCCAACGAGTGACTAGCGGTTACTACAATGAGCAGTTCTTC. This gives the protein CASSSQRVTSGYYNEQFF. The chain links TRBV6-2 or TRBV6-3 to TRBJ2-1, with 9 bases that match TRBD2. The CDR3 runs to 18 residues. J was trimmed by 3 bases and V by 4 bases; bases with no gene match: 13. Germline CDR1 reads MNHEY; CDR2 reads SVGEGT.

The genes are TRBV9 and TRBJ2-7, with D perhaps TRBD2 (6 bases). The CDR3 is 16 amino acids. V dropped 2 bases and J dropped 0 bases, with 15 bases sitting between them. CDR1 is SGDLS and CDR2 is YYNGEE in the germline V gene. CDR3 nucleotides: TGTGCCAGCAGCGTTGAGGGAGGAACCCTCTCCTACGAGCAGTACTTC. Translating gives CASSVEGGTLSYEQYF.

This clonotype was observed a single time. The rearrangement joins TRBV5-1 to TRBJ1-1; 7 bases fit TRBD1. The CDR3 covers 15 residues. Trimming removed 4 bases from V and 7 bases from J; junction bases left unmatched: 13. From germline, CDR1 is SGHRS and CDR2 YFSETQ. The CDR3 spells CASSARQGLISEAFF. The DNA of the CDR3 is TGCGCCAGCAGCGCCCGACAGGGCCTTATCAGTGAAGCTTTCTTT.

The chain combines TRBV27 with TRBJ1-4, with D possibly TRBD1 on 5 matching bases. Trimming cost V 6 bases and J 12 bases, with 20 bases left between them. CDR1 is MNHEY, CDR2 SMNVEV, per germline (reference sequence). This CDR3 region has 14 residues. In DNA, the CDR3 is TGTGCCAGCAGCATCCGGGGCGCCCCGGGACAACTGTTTTTT. Encoded protein: CASSIRGAPGQLFF.

Only a few counts were recorded for this clonotype. This sequence joins TRBV28 and TRBJ2-1, with a weak D call TRBD1 (7 bases). This CDR3 has 14 residues. V dropped 3 bases and J dropped 12 bases, with 18 bases sitting between them. In germline, CDR1 is MDHEN, CDR2 SYDVKM. DNA for the CDR3: TGTGCCAGCAGTTTTTGGCAGGGGGGTGATGTGCAGTTCTTC. It is translated as CASSFWQGGDVQFF.

This clonotype showed up just a few times. This chain connects TRBV10-3 to TRBJ1-1; a possible D gene is TRBD1 (6 bases). The CDR3 is 15 residues long. Trimming stripped 6 bases from V and 0 bases from J, with 14 bases between. CDR1 ENHRY and CDR2 SYGVKD come from the germline V gene. The CDR3 sequence is CAIRPQGSVNTEAFF. For the CDR3, the DNA is TGTGCCATCAGGCCGCAGGGGTCAGTGAACACTGAAGCTTTCTTT.